This T cell receptor (beta chain) was found in a study of T cells in Graves' hyperthyroidism and ophthalmopathy. Study-wide results and caveats: In simple terms, a model built on 13 V-J features told ophthalmopathy apart from stable hyperthyroidism. With a median lead of roughly 6.2 months before onset, the model predicted ophthalmopathy.

The diagnostic basis comprised clinical symptoms, serum thyroxine and TRAb, thyroid ultrasound and orbital computed tomography. The sample holds many counts of this clonotype. Its specificity is unknown. TCR beta CDR3 region amplification was performed from RNA transcripts. HTBI primers drove first-round RT-PCR of the TCR CDR3. Each CDR3 protein gets one entry after TCRdb re-called the multiplex PCR reads with MiXCR. Among about 740,000 distinct CDR3 sequences listed, 14% were seen once. Losses at the gene ends were 4 bases for V and 6 bases for J; bases not matched to a gene: 9. The CDR3 is 18 amino acids. CDR1 is MNHEY, CDR2 SMNVEV, per germline (reference sequence).

The chain links TRBV27 to TRBJ2-2; 15 bases line up with TRBD2. This receptor was identified in a woman aged 18-30 years with Graves' hyperthyroidism. Sequencing was done on a sample of blood. The CDR3 is CASSWTSGRATVAGELFF. CDR3 sequence (DNA): TGTGCCAGCAGTTGGACTAGCGGGAGGGCCACGGTTGCCGGGGAGCTGTTTTTT.